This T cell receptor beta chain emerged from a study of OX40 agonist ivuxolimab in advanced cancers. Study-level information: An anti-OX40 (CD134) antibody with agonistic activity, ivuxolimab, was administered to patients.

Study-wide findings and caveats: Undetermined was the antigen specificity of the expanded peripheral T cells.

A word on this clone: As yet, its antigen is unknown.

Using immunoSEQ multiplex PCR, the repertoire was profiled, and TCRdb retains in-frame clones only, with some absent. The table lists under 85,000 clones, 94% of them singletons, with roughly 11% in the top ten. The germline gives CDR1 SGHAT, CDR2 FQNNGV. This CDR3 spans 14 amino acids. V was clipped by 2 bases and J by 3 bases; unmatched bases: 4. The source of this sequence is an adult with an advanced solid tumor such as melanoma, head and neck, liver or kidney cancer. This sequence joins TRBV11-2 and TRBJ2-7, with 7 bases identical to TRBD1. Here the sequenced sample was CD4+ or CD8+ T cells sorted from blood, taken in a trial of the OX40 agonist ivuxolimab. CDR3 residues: CASSLRWDSYEQYF. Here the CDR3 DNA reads TGTGCCAGCAGCTTAAGATGGGACAGCTACGAGCAGTACTTC.